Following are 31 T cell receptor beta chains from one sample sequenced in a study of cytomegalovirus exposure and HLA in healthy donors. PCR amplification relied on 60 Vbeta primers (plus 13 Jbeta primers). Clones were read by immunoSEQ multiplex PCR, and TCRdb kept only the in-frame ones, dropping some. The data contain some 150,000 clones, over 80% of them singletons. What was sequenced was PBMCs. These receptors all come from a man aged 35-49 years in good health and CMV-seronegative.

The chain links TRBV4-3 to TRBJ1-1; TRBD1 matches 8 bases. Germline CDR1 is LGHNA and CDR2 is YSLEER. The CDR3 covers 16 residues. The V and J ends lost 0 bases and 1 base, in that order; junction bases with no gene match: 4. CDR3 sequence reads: CASSQEGQGQNTEAFF. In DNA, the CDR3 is TGCGCCAGCAGCCAAGAAGGACAGGGTCAGAACACTGAAGCTTTCTTT.

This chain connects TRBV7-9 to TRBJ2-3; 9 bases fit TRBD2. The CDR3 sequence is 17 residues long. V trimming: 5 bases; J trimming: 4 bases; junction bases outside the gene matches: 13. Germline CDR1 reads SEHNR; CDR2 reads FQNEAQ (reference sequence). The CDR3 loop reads CASSRSLSGSFSDTQYF. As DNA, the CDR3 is TGTGCCAGCAGCCGCTCCCTTAGCGGGAGTTTCTCAGATACGCAGTATTTT.

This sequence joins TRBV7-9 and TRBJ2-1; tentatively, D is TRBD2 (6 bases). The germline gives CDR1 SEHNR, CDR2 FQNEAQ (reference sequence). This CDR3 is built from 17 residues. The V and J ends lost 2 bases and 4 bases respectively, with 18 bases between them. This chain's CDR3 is CASSLSPRGVPYNEQFF. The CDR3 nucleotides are TGTGCCAGCAGCTTATCCCCCCGCGGGGTTCCGTACAATGAGCAGTTCTTC.

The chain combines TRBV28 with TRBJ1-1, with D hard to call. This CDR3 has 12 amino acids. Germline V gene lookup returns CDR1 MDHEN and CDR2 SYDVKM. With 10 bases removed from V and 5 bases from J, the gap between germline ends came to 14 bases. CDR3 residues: CATTNGRTEAFF. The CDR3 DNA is TGTGCCACCACAAACGGGAGGACTGAAGCTTTCTTT.

The CDR3 coding sequence is TGTGCCAGCAGCGCCTGGGGGGTAGCGGGAGCCGCCTACGAGCAGTACTTC. It is translated as CASSAWGVAGAAYEQYF. The chain recombines TRBV11-2 with TRBJ2-7; 9 bases map to TRBD2. The V and J ends lost 5 bases and 2 bases, in that order; junction bases with no gene match: 13. The CDR3 spans 17 residues. Germline V lookup: CDR1 SGHAT, CDR2 FQNNGV.

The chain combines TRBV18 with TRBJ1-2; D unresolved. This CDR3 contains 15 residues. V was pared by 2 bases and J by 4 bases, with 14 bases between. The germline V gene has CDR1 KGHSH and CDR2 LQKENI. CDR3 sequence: CASSPMANYAYGYTF. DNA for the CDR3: TGTGCCAGCTCACCAATGGCCAACTATGCCTATGGCTACACCTTC. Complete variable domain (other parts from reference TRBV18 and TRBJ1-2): NAGVMQNPRHLVRRRGQEARLRCSPMKGHSHVYWYRQLPEEGLKFMVYLQKENIIDESGMPKERFSAEFPKEGPSILRIQQVVRGDSAAYFCASSPMANYAYGYTFGSGTRLTVV.

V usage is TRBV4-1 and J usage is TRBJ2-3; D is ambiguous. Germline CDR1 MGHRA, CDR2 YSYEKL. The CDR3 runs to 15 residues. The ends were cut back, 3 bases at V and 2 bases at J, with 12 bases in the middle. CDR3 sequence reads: CASSQEMQTTDTQYF. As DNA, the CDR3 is TGCGCCAGCAGCCAGGAGATGCAAACCACAGATACGCAGTATTTT.

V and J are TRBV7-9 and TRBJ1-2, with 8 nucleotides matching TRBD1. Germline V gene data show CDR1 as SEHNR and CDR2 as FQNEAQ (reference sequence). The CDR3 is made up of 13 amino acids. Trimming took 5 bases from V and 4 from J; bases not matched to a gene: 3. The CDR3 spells CASSQGQAYGYTF. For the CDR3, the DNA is TGTGCCAGCAGCCAGGGACAGGCCTATGGCTACACCTTC.

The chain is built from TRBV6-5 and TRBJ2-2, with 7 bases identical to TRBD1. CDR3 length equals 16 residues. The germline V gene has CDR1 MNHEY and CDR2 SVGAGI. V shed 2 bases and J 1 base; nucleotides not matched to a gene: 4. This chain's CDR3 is CASSYTWTGNTGELFF. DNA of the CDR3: TGTGCCAGCAGTTACACATGGACAGGGAACACCGGGGAGCTGTTTTTT.

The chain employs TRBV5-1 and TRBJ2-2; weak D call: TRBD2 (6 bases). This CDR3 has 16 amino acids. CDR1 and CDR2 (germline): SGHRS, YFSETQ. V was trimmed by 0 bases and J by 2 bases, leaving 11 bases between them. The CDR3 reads CASSLVGGSNTGELFF. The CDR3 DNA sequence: TGCGCCAGCAGCTTGGTTGGAGGGTCAAACACCGGGGAGCTGTTTTTT.

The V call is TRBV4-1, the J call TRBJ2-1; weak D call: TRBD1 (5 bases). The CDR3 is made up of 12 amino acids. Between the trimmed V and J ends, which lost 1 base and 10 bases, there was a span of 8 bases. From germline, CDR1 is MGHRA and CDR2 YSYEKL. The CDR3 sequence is CASSQVRGEQFF. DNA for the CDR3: TGCGCCAGCAGCCAAGTAAGGGGCGAGCAGTTCTTC.

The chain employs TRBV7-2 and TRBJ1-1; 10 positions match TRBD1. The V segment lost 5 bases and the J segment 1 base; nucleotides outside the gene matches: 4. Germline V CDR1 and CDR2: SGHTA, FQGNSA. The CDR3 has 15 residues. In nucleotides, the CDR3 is TGTGCCAGCAGCCTGACAGGGGGCGCGAACACTGAAGCTTTCTTT. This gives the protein CASSLTGGANTEAFF.

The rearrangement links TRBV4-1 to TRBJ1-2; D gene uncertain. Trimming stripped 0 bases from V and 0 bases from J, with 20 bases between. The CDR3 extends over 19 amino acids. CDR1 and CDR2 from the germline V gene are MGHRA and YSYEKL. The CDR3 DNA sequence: TGCGCCAGCAGCCAAGATAGTCGTCAGGCAGCTTTAGCTAACTATGGCTACACCTTC. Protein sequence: CASSQDSRQAALANYGYTF.

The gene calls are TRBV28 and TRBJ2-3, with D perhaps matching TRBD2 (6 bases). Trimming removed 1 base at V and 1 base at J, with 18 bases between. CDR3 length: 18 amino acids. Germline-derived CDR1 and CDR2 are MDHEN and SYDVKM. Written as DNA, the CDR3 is TGTGCCAGCAGTTTATCCGTTGGGACGAGGGAGGGCACAGATACGCAGTATTTT. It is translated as CASSLSVGTREGTDTQYF.

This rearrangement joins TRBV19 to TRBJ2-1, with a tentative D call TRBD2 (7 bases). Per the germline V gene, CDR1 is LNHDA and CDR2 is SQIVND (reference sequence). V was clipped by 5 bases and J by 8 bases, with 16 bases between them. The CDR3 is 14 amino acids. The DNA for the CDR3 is TGTGCCAGTAGTCCTCTAGGGGGGAGGGATGAGCAGTTCTTC. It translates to CASSPLGGRDEQFF.

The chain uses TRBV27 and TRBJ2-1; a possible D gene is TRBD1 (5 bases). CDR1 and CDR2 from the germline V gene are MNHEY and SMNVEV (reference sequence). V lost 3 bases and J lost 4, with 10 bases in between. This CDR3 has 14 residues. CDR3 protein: CASSFDSSYNEQFF. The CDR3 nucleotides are TGTGCCAGCAGTTTTGACAGCTCTTACAATGAGCAGTTCTTC.

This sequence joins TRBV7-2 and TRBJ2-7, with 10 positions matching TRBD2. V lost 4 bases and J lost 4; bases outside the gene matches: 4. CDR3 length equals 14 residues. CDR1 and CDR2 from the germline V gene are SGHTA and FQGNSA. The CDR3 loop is CASSWSGGVYEQYF. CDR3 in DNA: TGTGCCAGCAGCTGGAGCGGGGGGGTTTACGAGCAGTACTTC.

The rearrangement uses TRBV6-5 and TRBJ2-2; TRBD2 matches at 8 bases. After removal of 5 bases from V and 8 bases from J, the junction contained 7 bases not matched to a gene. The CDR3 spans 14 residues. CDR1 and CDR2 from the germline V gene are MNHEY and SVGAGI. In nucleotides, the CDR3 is TGTGCCAGCAGTCCACTTAGCGGGGTGGGGGAGCTGTTTTTT. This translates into CASSPLSGVGELFF.

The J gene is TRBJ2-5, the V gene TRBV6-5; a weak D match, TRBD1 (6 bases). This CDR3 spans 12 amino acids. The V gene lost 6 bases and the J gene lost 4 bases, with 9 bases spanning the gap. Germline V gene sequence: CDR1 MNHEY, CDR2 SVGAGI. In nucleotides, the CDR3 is TGTGCCAGCAGCCGCAGGGGAGAGACCCAGTACTTC. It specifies CASSRRGETQYF.

The CDR3 spells CASSVEAGAYYEQYF. CDR3 in DNA: TGTGCCAGCAGCGTAGAAGCGGGGGCCTATTACGAGCAGTACTTC. The chain combines TRBV9 with TRBJ2-7; 8 bases agree with TRBD2. The CDR3 is 15 amino acids. Trimming at V came to 0 bases and at J to 4 bases, leaving 6 bases not matched to a gene. CDR1 is SGDLS, CDR2 YYNGEE, per germline.

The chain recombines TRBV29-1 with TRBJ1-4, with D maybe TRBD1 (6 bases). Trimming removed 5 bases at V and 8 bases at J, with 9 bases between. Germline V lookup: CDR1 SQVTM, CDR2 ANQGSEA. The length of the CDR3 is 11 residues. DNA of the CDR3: TGCAGCGTTCCCAGGGGCGAAAAACTGTTTTTT. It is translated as CSVPRGEKLFF.

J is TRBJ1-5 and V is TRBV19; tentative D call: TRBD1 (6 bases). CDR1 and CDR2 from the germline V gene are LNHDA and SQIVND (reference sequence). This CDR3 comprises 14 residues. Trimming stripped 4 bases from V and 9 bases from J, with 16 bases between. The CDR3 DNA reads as TGTGCCAGTAGTAAGGGGGAGGGGGGATGGCCCCAGCATTTT. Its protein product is CASSKGEGGWPQHF.

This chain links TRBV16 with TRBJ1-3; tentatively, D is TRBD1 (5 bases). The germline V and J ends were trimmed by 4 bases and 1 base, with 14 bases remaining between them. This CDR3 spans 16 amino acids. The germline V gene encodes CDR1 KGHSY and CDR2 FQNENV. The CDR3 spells CASSPRNGGSGNTIYF. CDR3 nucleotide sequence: TGTGCCAGCAGCCCTCGGAACGGGGGATCTGGAAACACCATATATTTT.

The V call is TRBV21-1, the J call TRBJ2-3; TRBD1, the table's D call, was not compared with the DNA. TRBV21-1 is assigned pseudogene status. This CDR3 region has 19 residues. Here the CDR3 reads CASSKALWDRGADTDTQYF. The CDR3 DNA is TGTGCCAGCAGCAAAGCGCTTTGGGACAGGGGTGCGGACACAGATACGCAGTATTTT.

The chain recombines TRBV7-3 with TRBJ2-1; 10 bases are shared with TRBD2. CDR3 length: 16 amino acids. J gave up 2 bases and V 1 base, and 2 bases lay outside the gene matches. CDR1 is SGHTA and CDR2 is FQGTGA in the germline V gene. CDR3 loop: CASSLKGLAAYNEQFF. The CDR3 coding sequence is TGTGCCAGCAGCTTAAAAGGACTAGCGGCCTACAATGAGCAGTTCTTC.

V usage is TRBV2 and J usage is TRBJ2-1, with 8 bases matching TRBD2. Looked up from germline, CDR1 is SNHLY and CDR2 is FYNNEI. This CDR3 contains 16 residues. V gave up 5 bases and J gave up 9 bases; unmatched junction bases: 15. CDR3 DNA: TGTGCCAGCAGTCAAGGAGGACTAGCCGGGGGGGCTGAGCAGTTCTTC. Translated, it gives CASSQGGLAGGAEQFF.

The CDR3 protein is CASTGTERNNEQFF. The DNA for the CDR3 is TGTGCCAGTACCGGGACAGAAAGAAACAATGAGCAGTTCTTC. The chain recombines TRBV28 with TRBJ2-1; 7 bases map to TRBD1. Trimming cost V 9 bases and J 5 bases; bases outside gene matches: 10. The CDR3 has 14 amino acids. Germline assignment: CDR1 MDHEN and CDR2 SYDVKM.

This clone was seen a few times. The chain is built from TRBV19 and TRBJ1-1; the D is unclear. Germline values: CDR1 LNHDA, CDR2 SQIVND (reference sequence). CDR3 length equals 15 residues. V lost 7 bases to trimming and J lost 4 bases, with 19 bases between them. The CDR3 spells CASKTSATEITEAFF. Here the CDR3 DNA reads TGTGCCAGTAAGACCTCCGCGACGGAGATCACTGAAGCTTTCTTT. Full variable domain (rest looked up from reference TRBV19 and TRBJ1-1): DGGITQSPKYLFRKEGQNVTLSCEQNLNHDAMYWYRQDPGQGLRLIYYSQIVNDFQKGDIAEGYSVSREKKESFPLTVTSAQKNPTAFYLCASKTSATEITEAFFGQGTRLTVV.

CDR3 sequence (DNA): TGCGCCAGCAGCCCACTAGTGAACAATGAGCAGTTCTTC. Translated: CASSPLVNNEQFF. V and J are TRBV4-3 and TRBJ2-1; D is possibly TRBD2 (5 bases). Looked up from germline, CDR1 is LGHNA and CDR2 is YSLEER. The CDR3 totals 13 residues. Trimming took off 4 bases at V and 5 bases at J, with 9 bases between the two ends.

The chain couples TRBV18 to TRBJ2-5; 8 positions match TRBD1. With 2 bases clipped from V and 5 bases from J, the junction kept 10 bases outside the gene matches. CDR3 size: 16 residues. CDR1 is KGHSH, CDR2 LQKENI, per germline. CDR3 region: CASSPMSGQGGETQYF. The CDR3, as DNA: TGTGCCAGCTCACCAATGTCTGGACAGGGTGGGGAGACCCAGTACTTC.

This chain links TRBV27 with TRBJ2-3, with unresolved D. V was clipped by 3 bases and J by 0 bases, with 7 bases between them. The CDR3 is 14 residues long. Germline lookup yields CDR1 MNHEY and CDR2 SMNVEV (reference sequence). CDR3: CASSFQFSTDTQYF. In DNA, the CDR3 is TGTGCCAGCAGTTTCCAATTTAGCACAGATACGCAGTATTTT.